These 25 T cell receptor beta chains share one sample of origin, sequenced in a study of T cells after yellow fever vaccination. MiXCR was run by TCRdb on the 5' RACE reads, yielding one entry per CDR3 protein. Of hundreds of thousands of distinct CDR3 sequences in the sample, 21% were seen once. Sample: PBMCs, taken about 20 days after the first yellow fever vaccination. Receptors were obtained from a man in his late teens or twenties who received the YFV17D yellow fever vaccine.

This clonotype came up a few times. The rearrangement links TRBV12-3 or TRBV12-4 to TRBJ1-1; 8 bases match TRBD1. The V gene end was trimmed by 5 bases and the J gene end by 8 bases; junction bases not matched to a gene: 7. The CDR3 is made up of 13 amino acids. CDR3 in amino acids: CASSQMDREEAFF. CDR3 coding DNA: TGTGCCAGCAGTCAAATGGACAGGGAGGAAGCTTTCTTT.

Only a few counts were recorded for this clonotype. The chain couples TRBV29-1 to TRBJ2-6; no reliable D call. CDR1 is SQVTM and CDR2 is ANQGSEA in the germline V gene. The CDR3 covers 16 residues. Trimming left V 0 bases short and J 2 bases short, with 11 bases between. Here the CDR3 DNA reads TGCAGCGTTGAAGATCAGGCCCACCCTGGGGCCAACGTCCTGACTTTC. Residues: CSVEDQAHPGANVLTF.

This clonotype was observed a few times. The chain recombines TRBV20-1 with TRBJ1-4; D is uncertain. The length of the CDR3 is 11 residues. Germline-derived CDR1 and CDR2 are DFQATT and SNEGSKA (reference sequence). V was clipped by 4 bases and J by 8 bases, with 8 bases between them. CDR3 region: CSATNYEKLFF. The CDR3 region has the DNA TGCAGTGCTACCAATTACGAAAAACTGTTTTTT.

V is TRBV12-3 or TRBV12-4 and J is TRBJ1-5, with 7 bases aligning to TRBD1. The CDR3 covers 14 residues. The junction had 11 bases not matched to a gene; V was cut back by 8 bases and J by 7 bases. In DNA form, the CDR3 reads TGTGCCAGCGGCGAAGGGGGCCCGGGGCAGCCCCAGCATTTT. Its protein product is CASGEGGPGQPQHF.

The CDR3 sequence is CASSLTGYNEKLFF. CDR3 DNA sequence: TGCGCCAGCAGCTTGACAGGTTATAATGAAAAACTGTTTTTT. V is TRBV5-1 and J is TRBJ1-4, with D possibly TRBD1 on 5 matching bases. V lost 1 base and J lost 4, with 8 bases in between. CDR3 size: 14 residues. The germline V gene has CDR1 SGHRS and CDR2 YFSETQ.

In its sample, this clonotype was seen a few times. This chain links TRBV7-8 with TRBJ2-1; D might be TRBD1 (5 bases). Trimming left V 2 bases short and J 6 bases short, with 23 bases between. CDR3 length: 18 residues. Germline CDR1 SGHVS, CDR2 FQNEAQ. The CDR3 region has the DNA TGTGCCAGCAGCTTACCACCTGGACATTTCCATGGGTCCAATGAGCAGTTCTTC. Its translation is CASSLPPGHFHGSNEQFF.

The chain links TRBV20-1 to TRBJ1-2, with D unclear. The CDR3 runs 16 residues. CDR1 and CDR2 from the germline V gene are DFQATT and SNEGSKA (reference sequence). Deletions cut 6 bases from V and 0 bases from J, with 20 bases between. The DNA for the CDR3 is TGCAGTGCCCTTTTGGGGAAAGTAGATTCTAACTATGGCTACACCTTC. Its protein is CSALLGKVDSNYGYTF.

This clonotype was counted only a few times. The genes are TRBV5-1 and TRBJ2-2, with unresolved D. V was trimmed by 3 bases and J by 5 bases, leaving 14 bases between them. The CDR3 covers 15 residues. Germline CDR1 reads SGHRS; CDR2 reads YFSETQ. CDR3 DNA sequence: TGCGCCAGCAGCTACGGGCAGAGGTCGACCGGGGAGCTGTTTTTT. Protein sequence: CASSYGQRSTGELFF.

At least ten counts were recorded for this clonotype. J is TRBJ2-3 and V is TRBV6-4; perhaps TRBD2 as D (5 bases). Germline CDR1 is MRHNA and CDR2 is SNTAGT. V lost 3 bases and J 3 bases, leaving 13 bases between the germline ends. The CDR3 spans 15 residues. This CDR3 reads CASSESLERTDTQYF. DNA of the CDR3: TGTGCCAGCAGTGAATCACTAGAAAGGACAGATACGCAGTATTTT.

This clonotype was observed a few times. The CDR3 sequence: CASSFTGSAEAFF. In DNA, the CDR3 is TGTGCCAGCAGCTTCACAGGGAGCGCTGAAGCTTTCTTT. J is TRBJ1-1 and V is TRBV7-2; maybe TRBD1 (6 bases). Trimming took 3 bases from V and 6 from J, leaving 11 bases between them. Germline CDR1 and CDR2: SGHTA and FQGNSA. This CDR3 has 13 residues.

The J gene is TRBJ2-7, the V gene TRBV25-1, with D unclear. Trimming took off 5 bases at V and 0 bases at J, with 8 bases between the two ends. Germline V lookup: CDR1 MGHDK, CDR2 SYGVNS. The CDR3 is 13 amino acids. CDR3 amino acids: CASSRYGSYEQYF. The CDR3 region has the DNA TGTGCCAGCAGTCGGTACGGCTCCTACGAGCAGTACTTC.

This clonotype showed up many times. This chain links TRBV4-1 with TRBJ2-3; the D is unclear. The CDR3 sequence is 16 residues long. The V gene lost 1 base and the J gene lost 0 bases, with 11 bases spanning the gap. Per the germline V gene, CDR1 is MGHRA and CDR2 is YSYEKL. CDR3 sequence reads: CASSQAGSLSTDTQYF. As DNA, the CDR3 is TGCGCCAGCAGCCAAGCAGGTTCTCTTAGCACAGATACGCAGTATTTT.

This clonotype showed up just a few times. V is TRBV5-6 and J is TRBJ1-2; D may be TRBD1 (6 bases). This CDR3 spans 14 amino acids. Trimming took off 4 bases at V and 5 bases at J, with 15 bases between the two ends. Germline-derived CDR1 and CDR2 are SGHDT and YYEEEE. The CDR3 protein is CASSNVGGLYGYTF. The CDR3 DNA reads TGTGCCAGCAGCAATGTCGGGGGGCTGTATGGCTACACCTTC.

This chain connects TRBV29-1 to TRBJ2-7; D may match TRBD1 or TRBD2 (6 bases each). V was shortened by 3 bases and J by 0 bases, with 9 bases between the two germline ends. CDR3 length: 13 residues. The germline gives CDR1 SQVTM, CDR2 ANQGSEA. The CDR3, as DNA: TGCAGCGTTGAGGCGGGACACTCCTACGAGCAGTACTTC. Translated: CSVEAGHSYEQYF.

There are a few counts of this clonotype. The chain is built from TRBV20-1 and TRBJ2-5, with D uncertain. CDR1 is DFQATT, CDR2 SNEGSKA, per germline (reference sequence). CDR3 length: 13 residues. V was trimmed by 3 bases and J by 7 bases, leaving 15 bases between them. For the CDR3, the DNA is TGCAGTGCTAGTCATCCCAATCGTGGGACCCAGTACTTC. Translating it yields CSASHPNRGTQYF.

The rearrangement uses TRBV18 and TRBJ2-7; 12 bases are a match to TRBD2. V was clipped by 5 bases and J by 3 bases; unmatched bases: 5. This CDR3 has 15 amino acids. Looked up from germline, CDR1 is KGHSH and CDR2 is LQKENI. As DNA, the CDR3 is TGTGCCAGCTCAGCCCTAGCGGGGGGGCTCTACGAGCAGTACTTC. This encodes CASSALAGGLYEQYF.

The chain combines TRBV5-6 with TRBJ2-3; TRBD1 might be the D (6 bases). Trimming left V 0 bases short and J 2 bases short, with 13 bases between. Per the germline V gene, CDR1 is SGHDT and CDR2 is YYEEEE. The CDR3 consists of 16 residues. The CDR3 here is CASSLGQGPSTDTQYF. In nucleotides, the CDR3 is TGTGCCAGCAGCTTGGGTCAGGGGCCTTCCACAGATACGCAGTATTTT.

The rearrangement links TRBV6-2 or TRBV6-3 to TRBJ2-2; D possibly uses TRBD1 or TRBD2 (5 bases each). The V end was cut by 4 bases, the J end by 5 bases, with 11 bases between. The germline gives CDR1 MNHEY, CDR2 SVGEGT. The CDR3 extends over 14 amino acids. The CDR3 spells CASSSFGGTGELFF. CDR3 nucleotide sequence: TGTGCCAGCAGTTCTTTTGGGGGTACCGGGGAGCTGTTTTTT.

This clonotype has more than one count but fewer than ten. The V call is TRBV7-8, the J call TRBJ1-6; 8 nucleotides line up with TRBD1. From germline, CDR1 is SGHVS and CDR2 FQNEAQ. The trim removed 3 bases at V and 7 bases at J, leaving 5 bases unmatched. The CDR3 has 15 residues. This CDR3 is CASSFDRGGNSPLHF. The CDR3 nucleotides read TGTGCCAGCAGCTTTGACAGGGGTGGCAATTCACCCCTCCACTTT. Variable domain in full (rest from reference TRBV7-8 and TRBJ1-6): GAGVSQSPRYKVAKRGQDVALRCDPISGHVSLFWYQQALGQGPEFLTYFQNEAQLDKSGLPSDRFFAERPEGSVSTLKIQRTQQEDSAVYLCASSFDRGGNSPLHFGNGTRLTVT.

V usage is TRBV5-1 and J usage is TRBJ2-2; possible D gene TRBD1, 5 bases. Trimming took off 3 bases at V and 1 base at J, with 16 bases between the two ends. Looked up from germline, CDR1 is SGHRS and CDR2 is YFSETQ. The CDR3 consists of 17 residues. The CDR3 DNA is TGCGCCAGCAGCTCCCACTTCTTAGGGGTGAACACCGGGGAGCTGTTTTTT. It is translated as CASSSHFLGVNTGELFF.

Only a few counts were recorded for this clonotype. This rearrangement joins TRBV29-1 to TRBJ1-4; D is undetermined. The CDR3 spans 16 residues. Trimming took 1 base from V and 10 from J, leaving 22 bases between them. The germline V gene has CDR1 SQVTM and CDR2 ANQGSEA. This CDR3 reads CSVEVGRAKEPVKLFF. DNA of the CDR3: TGCAGCGTTGAAGTAGGAAGGGCGAAAGAACCGGTAAAACTGTTTTTT.

In its sample, this clonotype was seen many times. CDR3 nucleotides: TGTGCCAGCAGTCGACAGGGGGCTTTTTCACCCCTCCACTTT. Protein product: CASSRQGAFSPLHF. V and J are TRBV12-3 or TRBV12-4 and TRBJ1-6; 10 nucleotides match TRBD1. The V segment lost 5 bases and the J segment 9 bases; nucleotides outside the gene matches: 4. The CDR3 has 14 amino acids.

This clonotype was found a few times. This sequence joins TRBV7-2 and TRBJ2-1, with D possibly being TRBD1 (6 bases). Germline CDR1 SGHTA, CDR2 FQGNSA. There are 15 residues in the CDR3. V shed 4 bases and J shed 7 bases, with 17 bases lying between them. The CDR3 nucleotides are TGTGCCAGCAGCTCAGACAGGTGGTATAGGAATGAGCAGTTCTTC. It encodes CASSSDRWYRNEQFF.

The chain has TRBV20-1 and TRBJ2-6; D gene uncertain. The germline gives CDR1 DFQATT, CDR2 SNEGSKA (reference sequence). Trimming took 3 bases from V and 4 from J, leaving 10 bases between them. This CDR3 has 14 amino acids. The CDR3 sequence: CSASWASGANVLTF. As DNA, the CDR3 is TGCAGTGCTAGCTGGGCTTCCGGGGCCAACGTCCTGACTTTC.

V gene TRBV7-8 combines with J gene TRBJ1-1; 10 nucleotides match TRBD1. The trim removed 3 bases at V and 13 bases at J, leaving 11 bases unmatched. The CDR3 is made up of 14 amino acids. Germline V lookup: CDR1 SGHVS, CDR2 FQNEAQ. CDR3 nucleotides: TGTGCCAGCAGCTTGGTGGACAGGGGGGACTTAGGTTTCTTT. Translating it yields CASSLVDRGDLGFF.